These 22 T cell receptor beta chains share one sample of origin, sequenced in a study of T cells in women clearing cervical HPV infection. The repertoire was sequenced with immunoSEQ multiplex PCR; TCRdb's copy has only in-frame clones and lacks some. This sample's clone table lists around 30,000 clones. The sample was blood buffy coat. These receptors all stem from a woman aged 18-70 years with a cervical HPV16 infection that either progressed to CIN3+ or cleared (not recorded which).

With regard to this clone: Compared with germline, one end of the junction differs, possibly owing to a read error. The read halts 3 residues ahead of the CDR3 end, with the missing end drawn from the germline J gene. The V call is TRBV4-2, the J call TRBJ2-7, with 12 bases identical to TRBD2. Germline-derived CDR1 and CDR2 are LGHNA and YNFKEQ. This CDR3 spans 15 amino acids. The covered CDR3 bases are TGCGCCAGCAGCCAACTAGCGGGGGGCACCTACGAG. This codes for CASSQLAGGTYE. The whole CDR3 sequence is CASSQLAGGTYEQYF.

Comments on this clone: The missing CDR3 end, 3 residues past where the read stops, is filled in from the germline J gene. The chain recombines TRBV7-6 with TRBJ2-5; D possibly corresponds to TRBD2 (6 bases). Trimming left V 10 bases short and J 7 bases short, with 13 bases between. Germline assignment: CDR1 SGHVS and CDR2 FNYEAQ. The CDR3 is 11 residues long. The DNA read from the CDR3 is TGTGCCACTCACAACGGGGGGACC. Its protein is CATHNGGT. The whole CDR3 protein reads CATHNGGTQYF.

As for this clone: The CDR3 is cut off 3 residues early in the read; its end comes from the germline J gene. This chain uses TRBV7-3 with TRBJ1-2, with D possibly being TRBD1 (5 bases). The CDR3 runs to 17 residues. Per germline, CDR1 SGHTA and CDR2 FQGTGA. Incomplete CDR3 DNA: TGTGCCAGCAGCAAATCCCCGCAGGGTGCGCACACAGATACC. Its protein product is CASSKSPQGAHTDT. In full, the CDR3 is CASSKSPQGAHTDTYTF.

Points on this clone: The read terminates 3 residues ahead of where the CDR3 ends, so the germline J gene completes it. The chain couples TRBV24-1 to TRBJ2-7, with D possibly being TRBD1 (6 bases). Germline CDR1 reads KGHDR; CDR2 reads SFDVKD. The V gene lost 1 base and the J gene lost 4 bases, with 13 bases spanning the gap. The CDR3 is 15 amino acids. CDR3 loop: CATSDLSMDSYEQYF. Partial CDR3 DNA: TGTGCCACCAGTGATTTATCCATGGACAGTTACGAG.

In the case of this clone: The CDR3 end falls 3 residues outside the read, so it is completed with the germline J gene. The rearrangement uses TRBV19 and TRBJ1-2, with unresolved D. The germline CDR1 and CDR2 sequences are LNHDA and SQIVND (reference sequence). The CDR3 runs 15 residues. The sequenced CDR3 bases are TGTGCCAGTAGTCGGACTCCCCCCACACACAATGAC. It codes for CASSRTPPTHND. The full CDR3 protein reads CASSRTPPTHNDYTF.

Regarding this clone: The read comes to an end 3 residues before the CDR3 does, leaving the germline J gene to fill in the end. J is TRBJ1-5 and V is TRBV7-6; D gene uncertain. This CDR3 is built from 13 residues. From germline, CDR1 is SGHVS and CDR2 FNYEAQ. The DNA read from the CDR3 is TGTGCCAGCAGCTTAGCGCTAGCGGATCCC. It yields the protein CASSLALADP. The entire CDR3 sequence reads CASSLALADPQHF.

Note on this clone: Read coverage stops 3 residues before the CDR3 terminus; the germline J gene supplies the remainder. The chain employs TRBV6-1 and TRBJ2-2; D is perhaps TRBD2 (6 bases). Germline values: CDR1 MNHNS, CDR2 SASEGT. V was cut by 4 bases and J by 5 bases, with 11 bases left in between. The CDR3 consists of 14 residues. The CDR3 DNA, read in part, is TGTGCCAGCAGTGCGGCTAGCGTTACCGGGGAG. It yields the protein CASSAASVTGE. The full CDR3 sequence reads CASSAASVTGELFF.

A word on this clone: At one boundary the junction diverges from the germline segment, which might be a read error. Different DNA sequences within this sample yield the same CDR3. The CDR3 spells CAWSVLTEYEQYF. Partial CDR3 DNA: TGTGCTTGGAGTGTATTGACAGAGTACGAG. The chain joins TRBV30 to TRBJ2-7, with D tentatively TRBD1 (5 bases). The CDR3 goes on 3 residues after the read ends, and that part is filled in from the germline J gene. The germline V gene has CDR1 GTSNPN and CDR2 SVGIG (reference sequence). This CDR3 is built from 13 residues.

A remark on this clone: The read halts 3 residues ahead of the CDR3 end, with the missing end drawn from the germline J gene. The chain couples TRBV10-3 to TRBJ1-6, with 10 bases identical to TRBD1. CDR3 length equals 15 residues. V shed 6 bases and J 8 bases; nucleotides not matched to a gene: 7. Germline V lookup: CDR1 ENHRY, CDR2 SYGVKD. CDR3 DNA (partial): TGTGCCATCAGGGGGACAGGGGCCCAGGATTCACCC. Its protein is CAIRGTGAQDSP. The CDR3 as a whole reads CAIRGTGAQDSPLHF.

For this clone: The sequenced fragment ends 3 residues before the CDR3 boundary, so the rest is inferred from the germline J gene. The sample carries other DNA sequences with the same CDR3. The chain couples TRBV7-8 to TRBJ1-3; D unresolved. Germline values: CDR1 SGHVS, CDR2 FQNEAQ. V dropped 5 bases and J dropped 0 bases, with 11 bases sitting between them. This CDR3 has 15 amino acids. The CDR3: CASSLAGLSGNTIYF. The part of the CDR3 DNA that was read is TGTGCCAGCAGCCTGGCAGGCCTCTCTGGAAACACC.

Concerning this clone itself: The read is 3 residues too short to cover the CDR3 end, so that end is filled in from the germline J gene. V usage is TRBV5-8 and J usage is TRBJ1-3; maybe TRBD1 (5 bases). Trimming pared 2 bases from V and 2 bases from J, leaving 8 bases between. CDR3 length equals 14 residues. The V gene's germline CDR1 is SGHTS and CDR2 YDEGEE. CDR3 residues: CASSLRGAGNTIYF. The sequenced CDR3 bases are TGTGCCAGCAGCTTACGAGGGGCTGGAAACACC.

With respect to this clone: Relative to the germline gene, one junction end is altered; a read error may explain this. The CDR3 end lies 3 residues beyond the end of the read and is filled in from the germline J gene. This chain joins TRBV4-2 and TRBJ1-1; tentatively, D is TRBD1 (5 bases). Germline V lookup: CDR1 LGHNA, CDR2 YNFKEQ. This CDR3 spans 14 amino acids. CDR3 bases read: TGCGCCAGCAGCCCGACTCCGGGGGACACTGAA. Its translation: CASSPTPGDTE. The whole CDR3 is CASSPTPGDTEAFF.

On this clone: The missing CDR3 end, 3 residues past where the read stops, is filled in from the germline J gene. The chain uses TRBV6-1 and TRBJ2-7; D is perhaps TRBD1 (5 bases). Germline CDR1 is MNHNS and CDR2 is SASEGT. The CDR3 extends over 14 amino acids. The V end lost 0 bases, the J end lost 3 bases, and 9 bases lay between the germline ends. This chain's CDR3 is CASSEARGYYEQYF. The CDR3 DNA, read in part, is TGTGCCAGCAGTGAAGCAAGGGGATACTACGAG.

In the case of this clone: The read terminates 3 residues before the CDR3 end, so the remaining end is supplied by the germline J gene. The chain recombines TRBV5-4 with TRBJ2-3, with 13 bases matching TRBD2. The CDR3 length is 15 residues. Germline V gene lookup returns CDR1 SGHNT and CDR2 YYREEE (reference sequence). J was trimmed by 6 bases and V by 6 bases; bases with no gene match: 7. The covered CDR3 bases are TGTGCCAGCAAACTAGCGGGAGGGCCGGGGGATACG. Translated: CASKLAGGPGDT. The complete CDR3 protein is CASKLAGGPGDTQYF.

With respect to this clone: The read is 3 residues too short to cover the CDR3 end, so that end is filled in from the germline J gene. The chain carries TRBV5-8 and TRBJ1-1, with D possibly being TRBD1 (5 bases). The CDR3 spans 13 residues. Deletions cut 2 bases from V and 1 base from J, with 6 bases between. CDR1 SGHTS and CDR2 YDEGEE come from the germline V gene. CDR3 protein: CASSFDRNTEAFF. The sequenced CDR3 bases are TGTGCCAGCAGCTTTGACAGGAACACTGAA.

On this clone: An end of the junction differs from the germline gene, which may be a read error. The read comes to an end 3 residues before the CDR3 does, leaving the germline J gene to fill in the end. The sample has other DNA sequences that encode this CDR3 too. The chain links TRBV5-5 to TRBJ1-3; D is unclear. From germline, CDR1 is SGHKS and CDR2 YYEKEE (reference sequence). The CDR3 spans 15 residues. The CDR3 here is CASSLREDSGNTIYF. CDR3 DNA (partial): TGTGCCAGCAGCTTGCGGGAGGACTCTGGAAACACG.

Remarks on this clone: The CDR3 is cut off 3 residues early in the read; its end comes from the germline J gene. The rearrangement uses TRBV2 and TRBJ1-5; 7 positions match TRBD1. The CDR3 runs to 14 residues. CDR1 is SNHLY and CDR2 is FYNNEI in the germline V gene. V lost 4 bases and J lost 7; bases outside the gene matches: 7. CDR3 in amino acids: CASSAGQLGQPQHF. The sequenced CDR3 bases are TGTGCCAGCAGTGCGGGACAGTTGGGACAGCCC.

Concerning this clone: The read stops 3 residues short of the end of the CDR3; the missing end is completed from the germline J gene. The V call is TRBV30, the J call TRBJ1-1; tentatively, D is TRBD1 (5 bases). V lost 1 base and J 3 bases, leaving 12 bases between the germline ends. CDR1 is GTSNPN, CDR2 SVGIG, per germline (reference sequence). There are 14 residues in the CDR3. CDR3 residues: CAWSAGTFYTEAFF. CDR3 DNA, as far as it was read: TGTGCCTGGAGTGCCGGGACTTTTTACACTGAA.

Worth noting for this clone: The read terminates 3 residues before the CDR3 end, so the remaining end is supplied by the germline J gene. The rearrangement links TRBV30 to TRBJ2-4; D is possibly TRBD2 (6 bases). Germline V gene lookup returns CDR1 GTSNPN and CDR2 SVGIG (reference sequence). The CDR3 has 14 amino acids. The V gene lost 4 bases and the J gene lost 0 bases, with 10 bases spanning the gap. CDR3 residues: CAWNSGVAKNIQYF. The sequenced part of the CDR3 DNA is TGTGCCTGGAACTCGGGGGTAGCCAAAAACATT.

Remarks on this clone: The CDR3 end lies 3 residues beyond the end of the read and is filled in from the germline J gene. The gene calls are TRBV30 and TRBJ1-1; tentative D call: TRBD1 (5 bases). Germline assignment: CDR1 GTSNPN and CDR2 SVGIG (reference sequence). Trimming cost V 4 bases and J 0 bases, with 9 bases left between them. The CDR3 spans 13 residues. Incomplete CDR3 DNA: TGTGCCTGGATCCGACAGATGAACACTGAA. Protein sequence: CAWIRQMNTE. Given in full, the CDR3 is CAWIRQMNTEAFF.

Comments on this clone: The read stops 3 residues short of the end of the CDR3; the missing end is completed from the germline J gene. V usage is TRBV18 and J usage is TRBJ2-7; D possibly corresponds to TRBD2 (5 bases). The germline gives CDR1 KGHSH, CDR2 LQKENI. The length of the CDR3 is 14 residues. Deletions cut 3 bases from V and 3 bases from J, with 12 bases between. CDR3 sequence: CASSPSGEGYEQYF. The CDR3 DNA, read in part, is TGTGCCAGCTCACCTTCTGGCGAGGGCTACGAG.

In the case of this clone: Sequencing ends 3 residues short of the CDR3 end; the germline J gene provides the rest. This rearrangement joins TRBV7-6 to TRBJ1-6; 9 nucleotides line up with TRBD1. Germline assignment: CDR1 SGHVS and CDR2 FNYEAQ. V was pared by 4 bases and J by 5 bases, with 6 bases of the junction left unmatched. The CDR3 runs to 16 residues. The CDR3 region is CASSSLGQGDNSPLHF. The sequenced CDR3 bases are TGTGCCAGCAGCTCCCTGGGACAGGGTGATAATTCACCC.